Below, 8 T cell receptor beta chains from the same sample are listed, as sequenced in a study of cytomegalovirus exposure and HLA in healthy donors. Vbeta (60) and Jbeta (13) primers were used in the PCR. Produced via immunoSEQ multiplex PCR; TCRdb's table is partial and in-frame only. The data hold about 190,000 clones, with approximately 78% observed a single time. The sample was PBMCs. Source of these receptors: a woman under 30 in good health and CMV-seronegative.

This clone was counted a few times. J is TRBJ2-2 and V is TRBV6-1; tentative D call: TRBD2 (5 bases). The ends were cut back, 1 base at V and 0 bases at J, with 12 bases in the middle. Germline values: CDR1 MNHNS, CDR2 SASEGT. This CDR3 is built from 17 residues. The CDR3 region is CASSEVGGHSNTGELFF. The CDR3 DNA reads TGTGCCAGCAGTGAAGTTGGAGGTCATTCGAACACCGGGGAGCTGTTTTTT.

This clone came up once. The chain uses TRBV18 and TRBJ1-6; a possible D gene is TRBD1 (6 bases). V was shortened by 2 bases and J by 7 bases, with 12 bases between the two germline ends. Looked up from germline, CDR1 is KGHSH and CDR2 is LQKENI. The CDR3 consists of 15 residues. The CDR3 bases are TGTGCCAGCTCACCAAGTAAGGGGGTAAATTCACCCCTCCACTTT. This sequence encodes CASSPSKGVNSPLHF.

V is TRBV5-8 and J is TRBJ2-7; D unclear. The V gene lost 2 bases and the J gene lost 7 bases, with 10 bases spanning the gap. Germline V gene sequence: CDR1 SGHTS, CDR2 YDEGEE. This CDR3 spans 12 amino acids. The CDR3 loop reads CASSFLSTEQYF. The DNA for the CDR3 is TGTGCCAGCAGCTTTTTATCGACAGAGCAGTACTTC. Drawing the rest from reference TRBV5-8 and TRBJ2-7, the complete variable domain is EAGVTQSPTHLIKTRGQQATLRCSPISGHTSVYWYQQALGLGLQFLLWYDEGEERNRGNFPPRFSGRQFPNYSSELNVNALELEDSALYLCASSFLSTEQYFGPGTRLTVT.

This clone was found a few times. V usage is TRBV6-5 and J usage is TRBJ1-1, with 9 bases that match TRBD1. With 8 bases clipped from V and 6 bases from J, the junction kept 10 bases outside the gene matches. Per the germline V gene, CDR1 is MNHEY and CDR2 is SVGAGI. The CDR3 extends over 14 amino acids. The CDR3 region has the DNA TGTGCCAGCTACTCGGGACAGGGTATTCCTGAAGCTTTCTTT. Protein product: CASYSGQGIPEAFF.

V is TRBV15 and J is TRBJ2-5; 11 bases are shared with TRBD1. The J call may not be correct, given that the DNA end is closer to TRBJ2-7. Germline V gene sequence: CDR1 LNHNV, CDR2 YYDKDF (reference sequence). CDR3 length: 16 amino acids. CDR3 nucleotides: TGTGCCACCAGCATATTTTCGGGACAGGGGGTTTACGAGCAGTACTTC. The encoded protein is CATSIFSGQGVYEQYF.

The chain joins TRBV28 to TRBJ1-3; a possible D gene is TRBD1 (5 bases). The germline CDR1 and CDR2 sequences are MDHEN and SYDVKM. Trimming left V 8 bases short and J 2 bases short, with 28 bases between. This CDR3 region has 19 residues. The CDR3: CASGRWQGKGMKTGNTIYF. The CDR3 DNA is TGTGCCAGCGGGAGGTGGCAGGGAAAAGGGATGAAAACTGGAAACACCATATATTTT. The full variable domain, in which reference TRBV28 and TRBJ1-3 provide the parts outside the CDR3, is DVKVTQSSRYLVKRTGEKVFLECVQDMDHENMFWYRQDPGLGLRLIYFSYDVKMKEKGDIPEGYSVSREKKERFSLILESASTNQTSMYLCASGRWQGKGMKTGNTIYFGEGSWLTVV.

The chain joins TRBV15 to TRBJ1-2; D is perhaps TRBD1 (6 bases). The V end lost 3 bases, the J end lost 8 bases, and 16 bases lay between the germline ends. This CDR3 has 14 amino acids. Germline V CDR1 and CDR2: LNHNV, YYDKDF (reference sequence). The CDR3 nucleotides read TGTGCCACCAGCAGGCGGAAGGGGGTCGGGGGCTACACCTTC. It yields the protein CATSRRKGVGGYTF.

V and J are TRBV27 and TRBJ1-2, with D possibly matching TRBD1 (6 bases). The CDR3 covers 15 residues. Germline V CDR1 and CDR2: MNHEY, SMNVEV (reference sequence). Trimming removed 4 bases from V and 5 bases from J, with 17 bases in between. The CDR3 region is CASSSPLQGGYGYTF. Here the CDR3 DNA reads TGTGCCAGCAGTTCCCCGCTACAGGGAGGGTATGGCTACACCTTC.